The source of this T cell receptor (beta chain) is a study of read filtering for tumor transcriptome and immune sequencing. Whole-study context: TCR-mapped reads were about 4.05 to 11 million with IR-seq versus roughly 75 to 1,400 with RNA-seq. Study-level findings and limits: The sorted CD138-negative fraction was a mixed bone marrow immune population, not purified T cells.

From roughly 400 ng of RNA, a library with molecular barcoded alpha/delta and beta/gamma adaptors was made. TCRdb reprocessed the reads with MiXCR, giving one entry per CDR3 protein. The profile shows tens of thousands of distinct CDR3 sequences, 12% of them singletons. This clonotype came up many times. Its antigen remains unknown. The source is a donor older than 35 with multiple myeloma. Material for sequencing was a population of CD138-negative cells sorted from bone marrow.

The CDR3: CASSSEGRGANEQFF. The CDR3 bases are TGCGCCAGCAGCTCCGAGGGCAGGGGCGCGAATGAGCAGTTCTTC. The rearrangement links TRBV5-1 to TRBJ2-1; D possibly corresponds to TRBD1 (6 bases). The CDR3 is 15 amino acids. Trimming removed 3 bases from V and 7 bases from J, with 17 bases in between. Germline CDR1 and CDR2: SGHRS and YFSETQ.